The 19 T cell receptor beta chains given below trace back to one sample, sequenced in a study of blood T cell repertoires in COVID-19 (dated by TCRdb to the early 2020s). Library method: the immunoSEQ multiplex PCR assay. TCRdb stores this immuneACCESS table with in-frame sequences only. Part of the clones is absent; in the studies checked, under half of the shortfall reflects unresolved V genes, and no reason is known for the rest. The sample has about 160,000 clones on record, roughly 88% of them singletons. The top ten clones comprise roughly 9.5% of the sample. The sequenced sample consisted of peripheral blood. The receptors derive from a woman older than 75 with active or convalescent COVID-19.

The chain recombines TRBV5-1 with TRBJ1-5, with D hard to call. Germline V gives CDR1 SGHRS, CDR2 YFSETQ. The CDR3 spans 13 residues. The germline V and J ends were trimmed by 0 bases and 4 bases, with 5 bases remaining between them. The CDR3 is CASSLGVNQPQHF. The DNA of the CDR3 is TGCGCCAGCAGCTTGGGAGTAAATCAGCCCCAGCATTTT.

This clone was seen a handful of times. The rearrangement links TRBV12-2 to TRBJ1-2; TRBD1 is the table's D call, not checked against the DNA. TRBV12-2 is classified as a pseudogene. The CDR3 runs to 15 residues. Here the CDR3 reads CASRPMTGVQYGYTF. CDR3 DNA: TGTGCAAGTCGCCCGATGACAGGGGTCCAATATGGCTACACCTTC.

This clone was picked up a small number of times. J is TRBJ2-1 and V is TRBV27; TRBD1 matches 8 bases. CDR1 and CDR2 from the germline V gene are MNHEY and SMNVEV (reference sequence). J lost 1 base, V lost 6 bases, and 8 bases had no gene match. The CDR3 is 16 amino acids. This chain's CDR3 is CASRRNQGASYNEQFF. CDR3 nucleotide sequence: TGTGCCAGCAGGAGAAACCAGGGGGCATCCTACAATGAGCAGTTCTTC.

The chain combines TRBV10-1 with TRBJ1-3; D is unclear. CDR3 length: 13 amino acids. Germline V gene lookup returns CDR1 WNHNN and CDR2 SYGVQD (reference sequence). V was pared by 6 bases and J by 3 bases, with 9 bases between. The CDR3 nucleotides are TGCGCCAGCAGACCCGGCGGTGGAAACACCATATATTTT. The encoded protein is CASRPGGGNTIYF.

This chain joins TRBV6-5 and TRBJ1-2, with 8 bases aligning to TRBD1. CDR1 is MNHEY and CDR2 is SVGAGI in the germline V gene. The CDR3 loop spans 13 amino acids. Trimming removed 6 bases from V and 8 bases from J; junction bases left unmatched: 8. Here the CDR3 reads CASSPPQGGGYTF. CDR3 sequence (DNA): TGTGCCAGCAGCCCGCCACAGGGGGGAGGCTACACCTTC.

The J gene is TRBJ2-5, the V gene TRBV11-2, with D perhaps matching TRBD1 (5 bases). This CDR3 has 18 residues. CDR1 is SGHAT, CDR2 FQNNGV, per germline. The V end was cut by 2 bases, the J end by 5 bases, with 24 bases between. The CDR3 loop reads CASSLYPLPGPSGETQYF. In nucleotides, the CDR3 is TGTGCCAGCAGCTTATACCCACTACCCGGCCCGTCAGGGGAGACCCAGTACTTC. Together with reference TRBV11-2 and TRBJ2-5, the CDR3 gives the full variable domain: EAGVAQSPRYKIIEKRQSVAFWCNPISGHATLYWYQQILGQGPKLLIQFQNNGVVDDSQLPKDRFSAERLKGVDSTLKIQPAKLEDSAVYLCASSLYPLPGPSGETQYFGPGTRLLVL.

The CDR3, as DNA: TGTGCCAGCAGTGAAGCGCTTGAGGGTTTGTATGGCTACACCTTC. It specifies CASSEALEGLYGYTF. The chain recombines TRBV2 with TRBJ1-2; no firm D call. This CDR3 has 15 amino acids. Germline V lookup: CDR1 SNHLY, CDR2 FYNNEI. Between the trimmed V and J ends, which lost 0 bases and 5 bases, there was a span of 13 bases.

V and J are TRBV5-6 and TRBJ1-5; D is ambiguous. The CDR3 totals 16 residues. Germline V gives CDR1 SGHDT, CDR2 YYEEEE. V was trimmed by 2 bases and J by 0 bases, leaving 12 bases between them. CDR3 amino acids: CASSFRGLFSNQPQHF. CDR3 nucleotides: TGTGCCAGCAGCTTTCGGGGATTGTTTAGCAATCAGCCCCAGCATTTT.

The V gene is TRBV2, the J gene TRBJ1-6, with 9 bases matching TRBD1. The J segment lost 4 bases and the V segment lost 8 bases, leaving 6 bases of the junction unmatched. This CDR3 comprises 15 residues. CDR1 and CDR2 from the germline V gene are SNHLY and FYNNEI. The CDR3 sequence is CASSETGGYNSPLHF. DNA of the CDR3: TGTGCCAGCTCAGAGACAGGGGGTTATAATTCACCCCTCCACTTT. Looking up the rest from reference TRBV2 and TRBJ1-6 gives the full variable domain: EPEVTQTPSHQVTQMGQEVILRCVPISNHLYFYWYRQILGQKVEFLVSFYNNEISEKSEIFDDQFSVERPDGSNFTLKIRSTKLEDSAMYFCASSETGGYNSPLHFGNGTRLTVT.

This clone was counted between two and nine times. The chain uses TRBV4-3 and TRBJ2-5; 7 bases agree with TRBD1. CDR1 is LGHNA, CDR2 YSLEER, per germline. Trimming cost V 4 bases and J 6 bases; bases outside gene matches: 11. The CDR3 totals 15 residues. The CDR3 loop reads CASSRNQGVGQTQYF. The DNA for the CDR3 is TGCGCCAGCAGCCGAAACCAGGGGGTGGGCCAGACCCAGTACTTC.

The chain recombines TRBV5-1 with TRBJ2-3; weak D call: TRBD1 (6 bases). Germline lookup yields CDR1 SGHRS and CDR2 YFSETQ. The CDR3 loop spans 19 amino acids. The V and J ends lost 6 bases and 1 base respectively, with 27 bases between them. The CDR3 nucleotides read TGCGCCAGCACCCCCGGGGCAGGGGCTATTATTGGTGGCACAGATACGCAGTATTTT. It codes for CASTPGAGAIIGGTDTQYF.

This chain joins TRBV10-3 and TRBJ2-7; 12 positions match TRBD2. The CDR3 sequence is 14 residues long. The V gene's germline CDR1 is ENHRY and CDR2 SYGVKD. The V and J ends lost 3 bases and 5 bases, in that order; junction bases with no gene match: 2. The CDR3 loop is CAISELAGGDEQYF. The CDR3, as DNA: TGTGCCATCAGTGAACTAGCGGGGGGCGACGAGCAGTACTTC.

This clone was detected a few times. The V call is TRBV6-2 or TRBV6-3, the J call TRBJ2-7; 10 bases agree with TRBD1. Germline CDR1 MNHEY, CDR2 SVGEGT. The V segment lost 5 bases and the J segment 6 bases; nucleotides outside the gene matches: 10. This CDR3 spans 15 amino acids. The CDR3 spells CASSDPGTGVLEQYF. The CDR3 DNA follows: TGTGCCAGCAGTGACCCCGGGACAGGGGTTCTCGAGCAGTACTTC.

The chain recombines TRBV4-1 with TRBJ1-5; TRBD1 matches 10 bases. With V trimmed by 0 bases and J by 1 base, 9 bases remained unmatched. Germline V gene sequence: CDR1 MGHRA, CDR2 YSYEKL. The length of the CDR3 is 19 residues. Here the CDR3 DNA reads TGCGCCAGCAGCCAAGATTGGGAGACAGGGGGCGCGAGCAATCAGCCCCAGCATTTT. Translation gives CASSQDWETGGASNQPQHF.

This clone was seen only once. This chain joins TRBV20-1 and TRBJ1-1; 7 bases line up with TRBD1. V trimming: 3 bases; J trimming: 1 base; junction bases outside the gene matches: 2. Germline V gene lookup returns CDR1 DFQATT and CDR2 SNEGSKA (reference sequence). The CDR3 covers 13 residues. The CDR3 here is CSASRTGNTEAFF. The CDR3, as DNA: TGCAGTGCTAGTCGGACAGGGAACACTGAAGCTTTCTTT.

The V gene is TRBV18, the J gene TRBJ1-5; D call uncertain. Trimming shortened V by 2 bases and J by 5 bases, and 10 bases separated the two germline ends. The CDR3 contains 14 residues. Germline values: CDR1 KGHSH, CDR2 LQKENI. CDR3 nucleotide sequence: TGTGCCAGCTCACCATCAACAAAAGATCAGCCCCAGCATTTT. This sequence encodes CASSPSTKDQPQHF.

The chain combines TRBV10-3 with TRBJ1-1; 8 bases are a match to TRBD1. Looked up from germline, CDR1 is ENHRY and CDR2 is SYGVKD. The CDR3 spans 13 residues. V lost 10 bases and J lost 5; bases outside the gene matches: 9. CDR3 bases: TGTGCCACCGGACAGGGCACGGGGACTGAAGCTTTCTTT. As protein: CATGQGTGTEAFF.

V gene TRBV5-1 combines with J gene TRBJ2-1; 7 nucleotides agree with TRBD2. The CDR3 has 14 residues. The germline V gene has CDR1 SGHRS and CDR2 YFSETQ. The junction had 4 bases not matched to a gene; V was cut back by 3 bases and J by 4 bases. The CDR3, as DNA: TGCGCCAGCAGCTGGGCTAGCGGTTACAATGAGCAGTTCTTC. Translation gives CASSWASGYNEQFF. Full variable domain (missing parts from reference TRBV5-1 and TRBJ2-1): KAGVTQTPRYLIKTRGQQVTLSCSPISGHRSVSWYQQTPGQGLQFLFEYFSETQRNKGNFPGRFSGRQFSNSRSEMNVSTLELGDSALYLCASSWASGYNEQFFGPGTRLTVL.

The rearrangement uses TRBV5-5 and TRBJ2-5, with 9 bases identical to TRBD1. The V and J ends lost 0 bases and 1 base, in that order; junction bases with no gene match: 1. CDR3 length: 15 residues. Germline CDR1 reads SGHKS; CDR2 reads YYEKEE (reference sequence). DNA of the CDR3: TGTGCCAGCAGCTTGGGGGACAGGGTCCAAGAGACCCAGTACTTC. Its protein is CASSLGDRVQETQYF.